Below are 26 T cell receptor beta chains sequenced from a single sample in a study of tumor-infiltrating lymphocytes in oesophageal squamous cell carcinoma (dated by TCRdb to about 2016). The library was made by PCR. The instrument was an Illumina HiSeq 2000. TCRdb redid the processing of the public reads, applying fastp at Q25 and MiXCR, and retained in-frame beta chains. Each CDR3 protein gets just one entry, which takes the most common genes and DNA from the rows behind it. Present in this sample are 15,000 to 20,000 distinct CDR3 sequences, approximately 47% of which were seen just once. Of the sample, about 44% falls within the top ten clones. Sequenced material: normal esophageal tissue next to the tumor. The receptors were sampled from a female donor with esophageal squamous cell carcinoma.

The J gene is TRBJ2-5, the V gene TRBV7-8, with 13 nucleotides matching TRBD2. Near its end, the DNA agrees better with TRBJ2-1, so the J call may be wrong. This CDR3 spans 18 amino acids. Germline assignment: CDR1 SGHVS and CDR2 FQNEAQ. CDR3: CASSLNGGTSGRAVEQFF. The CDR3 region has the DNA TGTGCCAGCAGCTTAAACGGGGGTACTAGCGGGAGGGCCGTTGAGCAGTTCTTC.

The gene calls are TRBV7-3 and TRBJ2-4, with D possibly being TRBD1 or TRBD2 (5 bases each). CDR1 is SGHTA, CDR2 FQGTGA, per germline. Trimming cost V 5 bases and J 3 bases, with 11 bases left between them. The CDR3 is 14 amino acids. CDR3 nucleotide sequence: TGTGCCAGCAGCAAGACAGAGGGCAAAAACATTCAGTACTTC. It specifies CASSKTEGKNIQYF.

This clonotype was detected ten times or more. The chain couples TRBV11-3 to TRBJ2-1, with 7 bases matching TRBD2. Looked up from germline, CDR1 is SGHNT and CDR2 is YENEEA. The CDR3 loop spans 14 amino acids. J gave up 2 bases and V 3 bases, and 1 base lay outside the gene matches. CDR3 region: CASSLGGAYNEQFF. DNA for the CDR3: TGTGCCAGCAGCTTGGGGGGGGCCTACAATGAGCAGTTCTTC.

This clonotype is medium-sized within its sample. The chain combines TRBV10-1 with TRBJ2-3, with 10 bases lining up with TRBD2. Trimming cost V 4 bases and J 0 bases; bases outside gene matches: 10. Germline CDR1 reads WNHNN; CDR2 reads SYGVQD (reference sequence). This CDR3 has 18 residues. CDR3 loop: CASSGSGRAIFSTDTQYF. CDR3 DNA sequence: TGCGCCAGCAGTGGGAGCGGGAGGGCCATTTTTAGCACAGATACGCAGTATTTT.

The chain joins TRBV7-6 to TRBJ2-3; the D is unclear. The J call may be wrong; the DNA end is better matched by TRBJ2-1. Germline V gene data show CDR1 as SGHVS and CDR2 as FNYEAQ. The CDR3 extends over 14 amino acids. CDR3 sequence: CASSLLGDSNEQFF. Here the CDR3 DNA reads TGTGCCAGCAGCTTACTCGGAGATTCGAATGAGCAGTTCTTC.

The chain carries TRBV7-2 and TRBJ2-4; D remains unclear. The DNA end is a closer match to TRBJ2-7, so the J assignment may be wrong. This CDR3 region has 14 residues. The germline V gene encodes CDR1 SGHTA and CDR2 FQGNSA. The CDR3 nucleotides read TGTGCCAGCAGCCCCATGGAAGGGCTGAACGAGCAGTACTTC. Residues: CASSPMEGLNEQYF.

This clonotype came up many times. Possible read error: a much larger clone is one base away. The chain joins TRBV7-2 to TRBJ2-7, with a weak D call TRBD2 (5 bases). CDR3 length: 13 amino acids. The V gene's germline CDR1 is SGHTA and CDR2 FQGNSA. V was cut by 4 bases and J by 7 bases, with 14 bases left in between. Here the CDR3 reads CASSSKGGHEQYF. CDR3 DNA: TGTGCCAGCAGCTCCAAGGGCGGGCATGAGCAGTACTTC.

Of note for this clonotype: A read error may be the cause here, since a much bigger clone is one base away. This chain uses TRBV4-1 with TRBJ2-1, with a tentative D call TRBD2 (6 bases). The J call may be wrong; the DNA end is better matched by TRBJ2-7. CDR1 and CDR2 (germline): MGHRA, YSYEKL. The CDR3 runs to 15 residues. The CDR3 DNA is TGTGCCAGCAGCCACCGAGGGACTCAGGGAGGTGAGCAGTACTTC. Protein: CASSHRGTQGGEQYF.

This clonotype was observed at least ten times. The chain uses TRBV5-4 and TRBJ2-1; 10 nucleotides agree with TRBD1. Germline CDR1 and CDR2: SGHNT and YYREEE (reference sequence). The ends lost 4 bases at V and 10 bases at J; junction bases unmatched: 14. This CDR3 spans 16 amino acids. The CDR3 DNA reads as TGTGCCAGCAGCCCGGGGGACAGGGGTCTTCATTTCGAGCAGTTCTTC. Its translation is CASSPGDRGLHFEQFF. Full variable domain (rest looked up from reference TRBV5-4 and TRBJ2-1): ETGVTQSPTHLIKTRGQQVTLRCSSQSGHNTVSWYQQALGQGPQFIFQYYREEENGRGNFPPRFSGLQFPNYSSELNVNALELDDSALYLCASSPGDRGLHFEQFFGPGTRLTVL.

The rearrangement uses TRBV19 and TRBJ2-2; possible D gene TRBD1, 5 bases. The CDR3 runs 14 residues. CDR1 and CDR2 (germline): LNHDA, SQIVND (reference sequence). Trimming left V 7 bases short and J 5 bases short, with 14 bases between. As DNA, the CDR3 is TGTGCCAGTACCTTGACAGCGATGACCGGGGAGCTGTTTTTT. Its translation: CASTLTAMTGELFF. The variable domain in full, completed from reference TRBV19 and TRBJ2-2, reads DGGITQSPKYLFRKEGQNVTLSCEQNLNHDAMYWYRQDPGQGLRLIYYSQIVNDFQKGDIAEGYSVSREKKESFPLTVTSAQKNPTAFYLCASTLTAMTGELFFGEGSRLTVL.

V usage is TRBV9 and J usage is TRBJ2-3; D call uncertain. The CDR3 has 12 residues. CDR1 and CDR2 from the germline V gene are SGDLS and YYNGEE. With 0 bases removed from V and 8 bases from J, the gap between germline ends came to 7 bases. Written as DNA, the CDR3 is TGTGCCAGCAGCGTAGGTGCCGCTACGCAGTATTTT. Translating it yields CASSVGAATQYF.

This clonotype was recorded only once. The rearrangement joins TRBV6-8 to TRBJ2-4, with TRBD1 as a possible D gene (6 bases). With the DNA end fitting TRBJ2-7 better, the J assignment may be wrong. The germline V gene encodes CDR1 MNHGY and CDR2 SAAAGT. The CDR3 loop spans 15 amino acids. The CDR3 DNA is TGTGCCAGCAGTGTAGAACAGGGCCAATCCTACGAGCAGTACTTC. Translating gives CASSVEQGQSYEQYF.

The chain employs TRBV10-2 and TRBJ2-1, with D possibly matching TRBD1 (5 bases). Near its end, the DNA agrees better with TRBJ2-5, so the J call may be wrong. The CDR3 sequence is 14 residues long. In germline, CDR1 is WSHSY, CDR2 SAAADI. CDR3 residues: CASSEGARKETQYF. DNA for the CDR3: TGCGCCAGCAGTGAGGGGGCGAGAAAAGAGACCCAGTACTTC.

CDR3 region: CASSLRAGRVGEQFF. CDR3 coding DNA: TGTGCCAGCAGTTTGCGTGCTGGGCGGGTCGGGGAGCAGTTCTTC. This chain uses TRBV12-3 or TRBV12-4 with TRBJ2-1, with TRBD2 as a possible D gene (5 bases). The CDR3 length is 15 residues. V dropped 3 bases and J dropped 10 bases, with 19 bases sitting between them.

This clonotype was counted a few times. The gene calls are TRBV11-1 and TRBJ1-1; 9 bases line up with TRBD1. With V trimmed by 5 bases and J by 11 bases, 12 bases remained unmatched. The CDR3 contains 14 residues. Germline-derived CDR1 and CDR2 are SGHAT and FQDESV (reference sequence). Here the CDR3 reads CASSPEGTGSDAFF. Written as DNA, the CDR3 is TGTGCCAGCAGCCCTGAAGGGACAGGGTCCGACGCTTTCTTT.

This clonotype was recorded at least ten times. The V gene is TRBV19, the J gene TRBJ2-6; D gene unclear. Trimming left V 6 bases short and J 2 bases short, with 8 bases between. Germline values: CDR1 LNHDA, CDR2 SQIVND (reference sequence). The CDR3 contains 14 residues. The CDR3 region has the DNA TGTGCCAGTAGCCACAACACTGGGGCCAACGTCCTGACTTTC. Amino acid sequence: CASSHNTGANVLTF. Full variable domain (remainder filled in from reference TRBV19 and TRBJ2-6): DGGITQSPKYLFRKEGQNVTLSCEQNLNHDAMYWYRQDPGQGLRLIYYSQIVNDFQKGDIAEGYSVSREKKESFPLTVTSAQKNPTAFYLCASSHNTGANVLTFGAGSRLTVL.

This clonotype occurred a few times. A read error may produce the germline difference seen at one junction end. V usage is TRBV5-3 and J usage is TRBJ2-7; TRBD2 might be the D (6 bases). Matching the DNA end better, TRBJ2-1 makes the J call doubtful. TRBV5-3 is an ORF; its function is uncertain. This CDR3 contains 14 residues. This chain's CDR3 is CASSLGREFDEQFF. The CDR3 nucleotides are TGCGCCAGCAGCTTGGGTCGGGAGTTCGATGAGCAGTTCTTC.

A remark on this clonotype: The junction departs from the called germline gene at one end, perhaps through a read error. The chain has TRBV4-1 and TRBJ2-5; 11 nucleotides align to TRBD1. The end of the DNA fits TRBJ1-2 better, so the J call may be wrong. This CDR3 region has 17 residues. Germline values: CDR1 MGHRA, CDR2 YSYEKL. CDR3 residues: CASSQGPGTGGTYGYTF. The CDR3 DNA reads TGTGCCAGCAGCCAAGGCCCCGGGACAGGGGGTACCTATGGCTACACCTTC.

The chain joins TRBV7-9 to TRBJ2-4; no clear D. The tail of the sequence fits TRBJ2-1 better, so the J call may be wrong. Germline CDR1 and CDR2: SEHNR and FQNEAQ (reference sequence). This CDR3 comprises 11 residues. The CDR3 DNA sequence: TGTGCCAGCAGCTTAACAATCTGGCAGTTCTTC. Protein: CASSLTIWQFF.

This clonotype has a count of ten or more. Written as DNA, the CDR3 is TGCGCCAGCAGCCTGGGACAGAGTGCCTATGGCTACACCTTC. It is translated as CASSLGQSAYGYTF. V gene TRBV5-1 combines with J gene TRBJ1-2; 7 bases map to TRBD1. CDR1 is SGHRS, CDR2 YFSETQ, per germline. V trimming: 4 bases; J trimming: 4 bases; junction bases outside the gene matches: 7. The CDR3 runs to 14 residues. The full variable domain, completed using reference TRBV5-1 and TRBJ1-2, is KAGVTQTPRYLIKTRGQQVTLSCSPISGHRSVSWYQQTPGQGLQFLFEYFSETQRNKGNFPGRFSGRQFSNSRSEMNVSTLELGDSALYLCASSLGQSAYGYTFGSGTRLTVV.

This clonotype was found many times. The chain links TRBV11-3 to TRBJ2-2; no clear D gene. V was trimmed by 5 bases and J by 0 bases, leaving 16 bases between them. The CDR3 totals 17 residues. Germline V lookup: CDR1 SGHNT, CDR2 YENEEA. The CDR3, as DNA: TGTGCCAGCAGCACCCCGGTAGGGCAATCGAACACCGGGGAGCTGTTTTTT. Encoded protein: CASSTPVGQSNTGELFF.

V and J are TRBV6-1 and TRBJ2-3; D is undetermined. The CDR3 extends over 11 amino acids. Germline lookup yields CDR1 MNHNS and CDR2 SASEGT. Trimming took 5 bases from V and 2 from J, leaving 2 bases between them. CDR3 protein: CASSITDTQYF. In DNA form, the CDR3 reads TGTGCCAGCAGTATCACAGATACGCAGTATTTT.

The gene calls are TRBV10-1 and TRBJ1-1, with no clear D. With 0 bases removed from V and 4 bases from J, the gap between germline ends came to 6 bases. Germline CDR1 is WNHNN and CDR2 is SYGVQD (reference sequence). The CDR3 runs to 13 residues. The CDR3 DNA is TGCGCCAGCAGTGAGTCGTACAGCACTGAAGCTTTCTTT. This sequence encodes CASSESYSTEAFF.

Notes on this clonotype: Likely a read error: the CDR3 ends without its conserved phenylalanine or tryptophan. No DNA is shown, since the ends of the CDR3 on it are uncertain; the CDR3 is the one TCRdb lists. CDR3 amino acids: CISVPEAGGGNYGYTFGS. This chain uses TRBV7-5 with TRBJ2-7; the DNA was not compared with TRBD1, the D call given in the table. TRBV7-5 constitutes a pseudogene. A total of 18 residues make up the CDR3, ends included.

This clonotype has more than one count but fewer than ten. CDR3 coding DNA: TGTGCCAGCAGCCCGGGGACAGGGGGCCCCACGAGCTACGAGCAGTACTTC. This sequence encodes CASSPGTGGPTSYEQYF. The V gene is TRBV5-3, the J gene TRBJ2-1; TRBD1 agrees at 12 bases. Near its end, the DNA agrees better with TRBJ2-7, so the J call may be wrong. TRBV5-3 is annotated as an ORF whose role is uncertain. CDR3 length: 17 amino acids.

This clonotype has only a few counts. The rearrangement links TRBV19 to TRBJ2-7; no definite D call. Germline V gene sequence: CDR1 LNHDA, CDR2 SQIVND (reference sequence). V lost 1 base, J lost 2 bases, and 6 bases lay in between. The CDR3 consists of 13 residues. As DNA, the CDR3 is TGTGCCAGTAGTATAGGGTGGGCCTACGAGCAGTACTTC. Protein product: CASSIGWAYEQYF.